This T cell receptor (beta chain) was captured by sequencing in a study of post-analysis software for immune sequencing data. The wider study: Secondary progressive, relapsing-remitting and progressive-relapsing multiple sclerosis were among the included disease courses.

Unique molecular identifiers were present in the TCR beta cDNA libraries. Input populations of roughly 0.85 to 11 million T cells gave rise to approximately 500,000 cDNA molecules. In TCRdb, the PCR reads were re-called with MiXCR into one record per CDR3 protein. The sample includes hundreds of thousands of distinct CDR3 sequences, 30% of them seen just once. This clonotype was seen only a few times. Its target is unknown. Study conclusions and caveats: The authors found that F measure strongly co-clustered same-batch samples. The five TRBV segments detected at higher frequency in patients than in controls included TRBV5-6, TRBV5-1 and TRBV20-1.

Per germline, CDR1 LGHDT and CDR2 YNNKEL (reference sequence). There are 13 residues in the CDR3. V lost 4 bases and J 7 bases, leaving 13 bases between the germline ends. The chain has TRBV3-1 and TRBJ1-2; a weak D match, TRBD1 (6 bases). This receptor was obtained from a girl aged 10 to 17 with multiple sclerosis. Sequencing used blood. The CDR3: CASSLQQGFGYTF. The CDR3 bases are TGTGCCAGCAGCCTCCAACAGGGTTTTGGCTACACCTTC.